This is a list of T cell receptor beta chains from one sample in a study of blood T cell repertoires in COVID-19. Data came from immunoSEQ multiplex PCR; TCRdb stores just in-frame clones and leaves some out. The table shows 300,000 or so clones, with 90% occurring only once. The specimen sequenced was peripheral blood. These receptor sequences come from a woman aged 30 to 39 with COVID-19, enrolled during active disease. Both conserved end residues are part of each CDR3. Each record gives: V gene, J gene, clone size, D gene, CDR3 DNA, CDR3 protein. The D gene is left open where the match is weak. Where a row states a size, it is once, few, many or the class of an expanded clone; other rows omit it.

TRBV7-8	TRBJ2-3	.	TRBD2	TGTGCCAGCAGCTTAGTGACGGGAGGAGACACAGATACGCAGTATTTT	CASSLVTGGDTDTQYF
TRBV21-1	TRBJ2-5	.	.	TGTGCCAACGGACATCAAGAGACCCAGTACTTC	CANGHQETQYF
TRBV6-5	TRBJ2-5	.	.	TGTGCCAGCAGTTACCGCGATCTCGAGACCCAGTACTTC	CASSYRDLETQYF
TRBV28	TRBJ2-7	.	TRBD2	TGTGCCAGCAGTTGGGGAGGGGATCGCGAGCAGTACTTC	CASSWGGDREQYF
TRBV15	TRBJ2-4	.	TRBD1	TGTGCCACCAGCCGCTTGACAGGGGTCGCCAAAAACATTCAGTACTTC	CATSRLTGVAKNIQYF
TRBV5-1	TRBJ1-1	.	.	TGCGCCAGCAGCTTACTACAAATGAACACTGAAGCTTTCTTT	CASSLLQMNTEAFF
TRBV11-2	TRBJ1-2	.	.	TGTGCCAGCAGCTCCTCCCCCTATGGCTACACCTTC	CASSSSPYGYTF
TRBV28	TRBJ1-2	.	TRBD1	TGTGCCAGCAGTTTACAGGGGGCGTTAAACTATGGCTACACCTTC	CASSLQGALNYGYTF
TRBV3-1/TRBV3-2	TRBJ2-5	.	TRBD2	TGTGCCAGCAGTCTCCTCGGAGCGGGGAAAGAGACCCAGTACTTC	CASSLLGAGKETQYF
TRBV19	TRBJ1-2	.	.	TGTGCCAGTAGTATTACGGGAGTCCCGAGCCATGGCTACACCTTC	CASSITGVPSHGYTF
TRBV18	TRBJ1-1	.	.	TGTGCCAGCTCACCCCCGGGAGGGGTGGGCACTGAAGCTTTCTTT	CASSPPGGVGTEAFF
TRBV19	TRBJ2-3	.	.	TGTGCCAGTAGTGTTCTAGCGAGCACAGATACGCAGTATTTT	CASSVLASTDTQYF
TRBV19	TRBJ1-1	.	.	TGTGCCAGTAGTATAGATCGTAACACTGAAGCTTTCTTT	CASSIDRNTEAFF
TRBV7-9	TRBJ2-7	once	.	TGTGCCAGCAGCTTATTATCCGAGCAGTACTTC	CASSLLSEQYF
TRBV5-4	TRBJ1-1	.	.	TGTGCCAGCAGCTTGGGTGGAGCGAACACTGAAGCTTTCTTT	CASSLGGANTEAFF
TRBV3-1/TRBV3-2	TRBJ1-2	once	TRBD1	TGTGCCAGCAGCCAGGACGGGACAGGCCTCGGCTACACCTTC	CASSQDGTGLGYTF
TRBV28	TRBJ2-7	.	.	TGTGCCAGCAGTTTATCGGTCGCAGGGGAGAGGTCCTACGAGCAGTACTTC	CASSLSVAGERSYEQYF
TRBV6-2/TRBV6-3	TRBJ2-4	.	TRBD2	TGTGCCAGCATCCCGACTAGCGGGAGTGAAAACATTCAGTACTTC	CASIPTSGSENIQYF
TRBV5-6	TRBJ2-2	.	TRBD1	TGTGCCAGCAGCTTCGACAGGGGGTCCAACACCGGGGAGCTGTTTTTT	CASSFDRGSNTGELFF
TRBV19	TRBJ1-4	.	TRBD1	TGTGCCAGTAGTATGGGGACAGTTGCAACTAATGAAAAACTGTTTTTT	CASSMGTVATNEKLFF
TRBV30	TRBJ1-2	.	TRBD1	TGTGCCTGGGGGGACAGGGCTAACTATGGCTACACCTTC	CAWGDRANYGYTF
TRBV6-2/TRBV6-3	TRBJ2-1	few	.	TGTGCCAGCAGCTCCCGGGGAGGAGCAAGCTCCTACAATGAGCAGTTCTTC	CASSSRGGASSYNEQFF
TRBV2	TRBJ1-1	.	.	TGTGCCAGCAGCACCAGGGGAGATATTGCTGAAGCTTTCTTT	CASSTRGDIAEAFF
TRBV6-1	TRBJ2-1	once	.	TGTGCCAGCAGTGAATCAGGCCCCTCCTACAATGAGCAGTTCTTC	CASSESGPSYNEQFF
TRBV15	TRBJ2-3	once	.	TGTGCCACCAGGACCAGGGGCCCGTCTAGGTCCGATACGCAGTATTTT	CATRTRGPSRSDTQYF
TRBV6-5	TRBJ1-6	.	TRBD1	TGTGCCAGCATCGGACGGGACAGAGATTCACCCCTCCACTTT	CASIGRDRDSPLHF
TRBV10-1	TRBJ2-2	.	.	TGCGCCAGTTCGGGGGGGACAGCCACCGGGGAGCTGTTTTTT	CASSGGTATGELFF
TRBV6-4	TRBJ2-1	many	.	TGTGCCAGCAGTGACTCAGGGGGAGACTACAATGAGCAGTTCTTC	CASSDSGGDYNEQFF